This paragraph covers one T cell receptor (beta chain) sequence. This specimen comes from a study of cytomegalovirus exposure and HLA in healthy donors. PCR involved 60 Vbeta and 13 Jbeta primers. Produced via immunoSEQ multiplex PCR; TCRdb's table is partial and in-frame only. The repertoire holds about 190,000 clones, with approximately 86% as singletons. The germline V gene has CDR1 SGHAT and CDR2 FQNNGV. V gave up 1 base and J gave up 3 bases, with 10 bases separating them. The CDR3 runs to 14 residues. Sequenced: PBMCs. This chain connects TRBV11-2 to TRBJ2-7; weak D call: TRBD1 (5 bases). The clonotype comes from a woman aged 18-35 years in good health and CMV-seronegative. CDR3 DNA: TGTGCCAGCAGCTTAGTCACAGGAATCTACGAGCAGTACTTC. Its translation: CASSLVTGIYEQYF.